This TCR beta chain stems from a study of shared clonotypes between healthy human individuals. The table came from immunoSEQ multiplex PCR; TCRdb's copy has only in-frame clones and leaves some out. This repertoire shows around 560,000 clones, approximately 96% found once; its top ten account for over 0.1%. In the naive CD8 group, cells lacked CD45RO and were positively selected for CCR7, so terminally differentiated effector memory CD45RA+ cells were left out. On this clone: Its antigen remains unidentified.

Study-level findings and limits: Roughly 5% of naive CD4 clonotypes were common to a few donors.

Specimen: naive CD8+ T cells sorted from blood. The clonotype originates from a woman aged 25 to 39 in good health.

The CDR3 sequence: CASSVHRVVDTEAFF. The CDR3 bases are TGTGCCAGCAGCGTACACAGGGTGGTGGACACTGAAGCTTTCTTT. The chain uses TRBV7-8 and TRBJ1-1; D possibly corresponds to TRBD1 (6 bases). V lost 5 bases and J 3 bases, leaving 16 bases between the germline ends. In germline, CDR1 is SGHVS, CDR2 FQNEAQ. The CDR3 consists of 15 residues.